A single sample is the source of the 10 T cell receptor beta chains below, sequenced in a study of CD8+ T cells in alopecia areata. After isolation, RNA underwent reverse transcription to generate cDNA as the sequencing template. Sequencing used immunoSEQ multiplex PCR; TCRdb keeps in-frame clones, though not all of them. Of 50,000 to 70,000 clones listed, around 47% are singletons. The sequencing sample was made of NKG2D-low CD8+ T cells sorted from blood. The receptors derive from a human donor with alopecia areata.

About this clone: One end of the junction fails to match germline, which may point to a read error. The chain has TRBV10-2 and TRBJ2-5; no clear D. The CDR3 runs to 16 residues. Germline CDR1 reads WSHSY; CDR2 reads SAAADI. CDR3 residues: CASSESSANGQATQYF. The CDR3 DNA is TGCGCCAGCAGTGAGTCGAGCGCTAACGGCCAAGCGACCCAGTACTTC.

Written as DNA, the CDR3 is TGTGCCAGCAGTGAGGACAGGGGAACCAATCAGCCCCAGCATTTT. This codes for CASSEDRGTNQPQHF. The chain uses TRBV2 and TRBJ1-5; 9 bases align to TRBD1. CDR3 size: 15 residues. V was pared by 3 bases and J by 3 bases, with 3 bases of the junction left unmatched. The germline V gene encodes CDR1 SNHLY and CDR2 FYNNEI.

The chain carries TRBV29-1 and TRBJ1-1; weak D call: TRBD1 (6 bases). V lost 6 bases and J 6 bases, leaving 11 bases between the germline ends. This CDR3 comprises 11 residues. Germline CDR1 is SQVTM and CDR2 is ANQGSEA. The CDR3 sequence: CSVVRGPEAFF. CDR3 sequence (DNA): TGCAGCGTCGTCAGGGGTCCTGAAGCTTTCTTT.

V is TRBV6-5 and J is TRBJ1-1; D call uncertain. The CDR3 has 13 amino acids. V was pared by 4 bases and J by 4 bases, with 10 bases between. CDR1 MNHEY and CDR2 SVGAGI come from the germline V gene. CDR3 bases: TGTGCCAGCAGTTCCCATCCCAGCACTGAAGCTTTCTTT. As protein: CASSSHPSTEAFF.

The chain combines TRBV6-6 with TRBJ1-4; D is undetermined. Germline V gives CDR1 MNHNY, CDR2 SVGAGI (reference sequence). Trimming took 0 bases from V and 0 from J, leaving 5 bases between them. This CDR3 is 15 amino acids long. In nucleotides, the CDR3 is TGTGCCAGCAGTTACTCGTGGCCAACTAATGAAAAACTGTTTTTT. Its translation is CASSYSWPTNEKLFF.

This clone was recorded a few times. This chain uses TRBV19 with TRBJ2-7; weak D call: TRBD1 (5 bases). This CDR3 has 13 amino acids. The V gene's germline CDR1 is LNHDA and CDR2 SQIVND (reference sequence). V lost 8 bases, J lost 2 bases, and 13 bases lay in between. In DNA form, the CDR3 reads TGTGCCAGTTCACCTGGGGCACCCTACGAGCAGTACTTC. Amino acid sequence: CASSPGAPYEQYF.

A few counts support this clone. V and J are TRBV29-1 and TRBJ2-1, with TRBD2 identical over 7 bases. The CDR3 runs 15 residues. In germline, CDR1 is SQVTM, CDR2 ANQGSEA. V trimming: 4 bases; J trimming: 9 bases; junction bases outside the gene matches: 15. The CDR3 nucleotides are TGCAGCGTTGTAGAGGAGCGGGATAGACGCGTTGAGCAGTTCTTC. It is translated as CSVVEERDRRVEQFF.

On this clone itself: The sample holds other DNA sequences that translate to the same CDR3. The rearrangement links TRBV7-8 to TRBJ2-7, with TRBD2 matching over 9 bases. Germline loops: CDR1 SGHVS, CDR2 FQNEAQ. V dropped 2 bases and J dropped 4; count of bases not matched to a gene: 3. The CDR3 has 14 amino acids. In DNA, the CDR3 is TGTGCCAGCAGCTTAAGCGGGGGGACTTACGAGCAGTACTTC. Protein: CASSLSGGTYEQYF.

The CDR3: CASSLAVRGAASSYNEQFF. The CDR3 region has the DNA TGCGCCAGCAGCTTGGCGGTCAGGGGGGCGGCTAGCTCCTACAATGAGCAGTTCTTC. V is TRBV5-1 and J is TRBJ2-1; D possibly corresponds to TRBD1 (7 bases). There are 19 residues in the CDR3. V shed 0 bases and J shed 0 bases, with 19 bases lying between them. CDR1 is SGHRS and CDR2 is YFSETQ in the germline V gene.

The chain employs TRBV7-9 and TRBJ2-1; TRBD2 might be the D (5 bases). V shed 5 bases and J shed 4 bases, with 15 bases lying between them. CDR1 and CDR2 (germline): SEHNR, FQNEAQ (reference sequence). This CDR3 region has 15 residues. The CDR3 nucleotides are TGTGCCAGCAGCCCCGAGGGAAGGGTGTACAATGAGCAGTTCTTC. It translates to CASSPEGRVYNEQFF. The full variable domain, in which reference TRBV7-9 and TRBJ2-1 provide the parts outside the CDR3, is DTGVSQNPRHKITKRGQNVTFRCDPISEHNRLYWYRQTLGQGPEFLTYFQNEAQLEKSRLLSDRFSAERPKGSFSTLEIQRTEQGDSAMYLCASSPEGRVYNEQFFGPGTRLTVL.